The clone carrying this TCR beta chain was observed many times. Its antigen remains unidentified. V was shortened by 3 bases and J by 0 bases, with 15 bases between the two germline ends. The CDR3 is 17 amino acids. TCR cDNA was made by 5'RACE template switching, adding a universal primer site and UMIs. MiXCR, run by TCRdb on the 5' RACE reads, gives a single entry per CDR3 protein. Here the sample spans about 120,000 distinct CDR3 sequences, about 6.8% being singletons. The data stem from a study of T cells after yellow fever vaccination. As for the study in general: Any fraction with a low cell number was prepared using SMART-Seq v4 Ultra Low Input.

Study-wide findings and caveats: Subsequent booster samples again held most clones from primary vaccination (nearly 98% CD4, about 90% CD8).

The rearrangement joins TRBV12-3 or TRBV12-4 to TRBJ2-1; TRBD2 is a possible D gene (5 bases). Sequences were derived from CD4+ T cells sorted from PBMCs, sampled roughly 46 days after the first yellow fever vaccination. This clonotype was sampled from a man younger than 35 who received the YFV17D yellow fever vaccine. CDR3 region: CASSFPRLQSSYNEQFF. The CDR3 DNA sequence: TGTGCCAGCAGTTTCCCTAGACTACAGAGCTCCTACAATGAGCAGTTCTTC.